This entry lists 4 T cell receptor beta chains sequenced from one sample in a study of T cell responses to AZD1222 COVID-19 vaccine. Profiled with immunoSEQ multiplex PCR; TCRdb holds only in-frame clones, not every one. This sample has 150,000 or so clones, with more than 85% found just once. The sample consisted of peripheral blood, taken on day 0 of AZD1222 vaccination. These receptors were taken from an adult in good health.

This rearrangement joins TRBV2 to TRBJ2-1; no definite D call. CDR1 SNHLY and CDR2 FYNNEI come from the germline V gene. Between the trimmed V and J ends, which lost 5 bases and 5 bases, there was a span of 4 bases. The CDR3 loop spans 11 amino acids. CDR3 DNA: TGTGCCAGCAGTTATCACAATGAGCAGTTCTTC. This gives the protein CASSYHNEQFF. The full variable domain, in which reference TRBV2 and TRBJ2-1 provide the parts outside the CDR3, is EPEVTQTPSHQVTQMGQEVILRCVPISNHLYFYWYRQILGQKVEFLVSFYNNEISEKSEIFDDQFSVERPDGSNFTLKIRSTKLEDSAMYFCASSYHNEQFFGPGTRLTVL.

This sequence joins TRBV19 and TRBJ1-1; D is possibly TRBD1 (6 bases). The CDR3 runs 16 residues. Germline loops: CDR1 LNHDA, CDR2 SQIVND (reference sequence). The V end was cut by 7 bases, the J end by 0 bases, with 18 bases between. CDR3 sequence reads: CASTVTGGAVNTEAFF. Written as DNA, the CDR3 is TGTGCCAGTACCGTAACGGGGGGGGCCGTGAACACTGAAGCTTTCTTT.

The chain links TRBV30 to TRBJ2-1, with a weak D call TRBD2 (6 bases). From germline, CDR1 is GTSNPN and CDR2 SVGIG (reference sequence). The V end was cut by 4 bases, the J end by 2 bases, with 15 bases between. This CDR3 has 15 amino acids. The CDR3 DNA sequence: TGTGCCTGGAATCTGAGGGACTCGGCCTACAATGAGCAGTTCTTC. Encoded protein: CAWNLRDSAYNEQFF.

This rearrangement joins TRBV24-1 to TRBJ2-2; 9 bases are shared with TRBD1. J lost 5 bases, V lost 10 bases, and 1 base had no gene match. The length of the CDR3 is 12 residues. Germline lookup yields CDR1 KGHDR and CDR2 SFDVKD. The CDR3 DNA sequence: TGTGCCACGGACAGGGGAACCGGGGAGCTGTTTTTT. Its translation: CATDRGTGELFF.